The clone carrying this T cell receptor beta chain was picked up a small number of times. The data were taken from a study of T-cell reconstitution after alpha-beta-depleted transplantation in children. The authors prepared the TCRbeta library with unique molecular identifiers. TCRdb recomputed calls from the PCR reads with MiXCR, one row per CDR3 protein. The profile shows some 200,000 distinct CDR3 sequences, 7.5% to 9.5% of them singletons. This sample comprised PBMCs, mostly from graft donor cells, obtained 360 days after TCRalphabeta/CD19-depleted stem cell transplant. The clonotype was recovered from a male patient aged 2-15 years who had a stem cell transplant for acute myeloid leukemia, so the T cells may come from the graft donor.

CDR3 loop: CSANPASGSFDTQYF. For the CDR3, the DNA is TGCAGTGCAAACCCGGCTAGCGGGTCTTTCGATACGCAGTATTTT. This chain uses TRBV20-1 with TRBJ2-3; the match to TRBD2 covers 8 bases. This CDR3 region has 15 residues. Germline assignment: CDR1 DFQATT and CDR2 SNEGSKA (reference sequence). The junction had 14 bases not matched to a gene; V was cut back by 6 bases and J by 6 bases.